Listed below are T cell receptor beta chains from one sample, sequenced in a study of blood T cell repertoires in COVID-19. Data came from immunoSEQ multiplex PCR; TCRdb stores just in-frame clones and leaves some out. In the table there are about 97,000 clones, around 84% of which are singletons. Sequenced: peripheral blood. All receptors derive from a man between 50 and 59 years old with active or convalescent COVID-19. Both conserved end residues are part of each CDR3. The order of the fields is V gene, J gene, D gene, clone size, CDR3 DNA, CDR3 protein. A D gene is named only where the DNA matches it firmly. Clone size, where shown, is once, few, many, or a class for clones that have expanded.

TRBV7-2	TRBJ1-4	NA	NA	TGTGCCAGCAGCTTATCCGGGGGTGCAACTAATGAAAAACTGTTTTTT	CASSLSGGATNEKLFF
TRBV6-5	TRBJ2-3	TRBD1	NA	TGTGCCAGCAACACCGGCCCAGGGGGAGATACGCAGTATTTT	CASNTGPGGDTQYF
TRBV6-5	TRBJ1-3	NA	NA	TGTGCCAGCAGGGACTTACGTGGAAACACCATATATTTT	CASRDLRGNTIYF
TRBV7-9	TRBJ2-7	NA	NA	TGTGCCAGCAGCTCGACAGACTACGAGCAGTACTTC	CASSSTDYEQYF
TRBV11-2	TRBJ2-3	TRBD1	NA	TGTGCCAGCAGCACAGGGGGCACGCGCACAGATACGCAGTATTTT	CASSTGGTRTDTQYF
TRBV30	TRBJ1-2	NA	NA	TGTGCCTGGACCCCCCAGGGCCTGAGATTCTATGGCTACACCTTC	CAWTPQGLRFYGYTF
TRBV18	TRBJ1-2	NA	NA	TGTGCCAGCTCACCGGGCAGCCCCTCTAACTATGGCTACACCTTC	CASSPGSPSNYGYTF
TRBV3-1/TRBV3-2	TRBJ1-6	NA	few	TGTGCCAGCAGCCCCCGCCAGGGGAGTTCACCCCTCCACTTT	CASSPRQGSSPLHF
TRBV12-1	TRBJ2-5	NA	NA	TGTGCCAGCAGCTTTCGGAGGGAGGGGAAGACCCAGTACTTC	CASSFRREGKTQYF
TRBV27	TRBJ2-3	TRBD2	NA	TGTGCCAGCAGCCGAAGACTAGCGGGGGGGCAGACAGATACGCAGTATTTT	CASSRRLAGGQTDTQYF
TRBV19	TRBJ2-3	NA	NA	TGTGCCAGTAGGAGCGGTAGCACAGATACGCAGTATTTT	CASRSGSTDTQYF
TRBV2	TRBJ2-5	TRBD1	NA	TGTGCCAGCAGTGCCCACGGACAGGAAGAGACCCAGTACTTC	CASSAHGQEETQYF
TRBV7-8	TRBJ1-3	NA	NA	TGTGCCAGCAGCTTATACGTTGGAGGGCTCTCTGGAAACACCATATATTTT	CASSLYVGGLSGNTIYF
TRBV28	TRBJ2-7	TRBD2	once	TGTGCCAGCAGTTTCTTCCGCGGGGGGGCCGAGCAGTACTTC	CASSFFRGGAEQYF
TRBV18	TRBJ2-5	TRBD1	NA	TGTGCCAGCTCCCCTCCGACAGGGGCAGAGACCCAGTACTTC	CASSPPTGAETQYF
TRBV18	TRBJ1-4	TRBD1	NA	TGTGCCAGCTCACCACCGATCGCAGGGGGGACTGAAAAACTGTTTTTT	CASSPPIAGGTEKLFF
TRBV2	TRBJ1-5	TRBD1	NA	TGTGCCAGCAGTGGACAGGGGCAGAATCAGCCCCAGCATTTT	CASSGQGQNQPQHF
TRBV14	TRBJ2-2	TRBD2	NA	TGTGCCAGCAGCCGATTAGGACTAGCGGGTACCGGGGAGCTGTTTTTT	CASSRLGLAGTGELFF
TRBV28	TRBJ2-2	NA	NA	TGTGCCAGCAGGTCGGAGGGTGCAACCGGGGAGCTGTTTTTT	CASRSEGATGELFF
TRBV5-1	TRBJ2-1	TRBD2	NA	TGCGCCAGCAGCTCACTAGCGGGGGGGCCCAATGAGCAGTTCTTC	CASSSLAGGPNEQFF
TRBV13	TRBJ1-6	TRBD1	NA	TGTGCCAGCAGCCCGTGGGACAGACCTCCTGATTCACCCCTCCACTTT	CASSPWDRPPDSPLHF
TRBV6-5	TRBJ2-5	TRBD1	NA	TGTGCCAGCGGCCGAGAGGGGGCGAAGGGGGAGACCCAGTACTTC	CASGREGAKGETQYF
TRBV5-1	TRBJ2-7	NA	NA	TGCGCCAGCAGCTTGGCCGTTGGGACACTCCCCTACGAGCAGTACTTC	CASSLAVGTLPYEQYF
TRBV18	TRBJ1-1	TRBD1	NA	TGTGCCAGCTCACCGACGACCGGGACAGGGCTCACTGAAGCTTTCTTT	CASSPTTGTGLTEAFF
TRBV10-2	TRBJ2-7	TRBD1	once	TGCGCCAGCAGGAGGGGACAGCCCTACGAGCAGTACTTC	CASRRGQPYEQYF
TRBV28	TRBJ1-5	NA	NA	TGTGCCAGCAGTTTACCCACAGGGTACTTTCAGCCCCAGCATTTT	CASSLPTGYFQPQHF
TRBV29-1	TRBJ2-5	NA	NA	TGCAGCGTTGCACAGCTTCAAGAGACCCAGTACTTC	CSVAQLQETQYF
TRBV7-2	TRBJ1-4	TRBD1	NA	TGTGCCAGCAGCCTCGGACAGGGTGAAAAACTGTTTTTT	CASSLGQGEKLFF
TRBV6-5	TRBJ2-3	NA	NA	TGTGCCAGCAGTTACACCCGGGGGGCTGGCACAGATACGCAGTATTTT	CASSYTRGAGTDTQYF
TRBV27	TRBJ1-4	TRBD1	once	TGTGCCACCAGGGGACAGGGTGATGAAAAACTGTTTTTT	CATRGQGDEKLFF
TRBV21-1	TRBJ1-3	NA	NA	TGTGCCAGCAGCAAAGTTTGTTCCAGCTCTGGAAACACCATATATTTT	CASSKVCSSSGNTIYF
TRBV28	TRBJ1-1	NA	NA	TGTGCCAGCAGTCCAAACACTGAAGCTTTCTTT	CASSPNTEAFF
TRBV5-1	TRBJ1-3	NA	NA	TGCGCCAGCAGCAACCGGGACTCTCCGACTGGAAACACCATATATTTT	CASSNRDSPTGNTIYF
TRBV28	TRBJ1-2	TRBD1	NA	TGTGCCAGCAGTAGAGGACAGGGGGCTAACTATGGCTACACCTTC	CASSRGQGANYGYTF
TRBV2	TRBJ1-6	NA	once	TGTGCCAGCAGTGAAGCGGTGGTAGCGGGCATGAAAGGGATTTCACCCCTCCACTTT	CASSEAVVAGMKGISPLHF
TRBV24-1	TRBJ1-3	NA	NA	TGTGCCACCAGTGCAGGGACAACCTCTGGAAACACCATATATTTT	CATSAGTTSGNTIYF
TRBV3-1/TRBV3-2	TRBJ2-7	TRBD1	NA	TGTGCCAGCAGCCAAGGACCTGCGGGACAGGGTTACGAGCAGTACTTC	CASSQGPAGQGYEQYF
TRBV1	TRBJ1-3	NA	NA	TGCACCAGCGTCGGTAGGTATCGAGGAGTCTCTGGAAACACCATATATTTT	CTSVGRYRGVSGNTIYF
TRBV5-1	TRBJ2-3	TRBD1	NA	TGCGCCAGCAGCCCCGGACAGGGGACGGATACGCAGTATTTT	CASSPGQGTDTQYF
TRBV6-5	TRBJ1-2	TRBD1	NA	TGTGCCAGCTCAGGACAGGGCTATGGCTACACCTTC	CASSGQGYGYTF
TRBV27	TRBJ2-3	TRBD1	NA	TGTGCCAGCAGTTTACTGGGACAGGACACAGATACGCAGTATTTT	CASSLLGQDTDTQYF
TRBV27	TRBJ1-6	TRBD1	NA	TGTGCCAGCAGTAGGCGGACAGGGGAATTTTATAATTCACCCCTCCACTTT	CASSRRTGEFYNSPLHF
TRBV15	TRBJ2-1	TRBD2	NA	TGTGCCACCAGCAGAGAGGGGGAGGGACTAGCGGGATACAATGAGCAGTTCTTC	CATSREGEGLAGYNEQFF
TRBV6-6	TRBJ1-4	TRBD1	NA	TGTGCCAGCAGCATGACAGGGAGAGATGAAAAACTGTTTTTT	CASSMTGRDEKLFF
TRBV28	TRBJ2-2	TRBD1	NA	TGTGCCAGCAGTCGGACAGGGAACACCGGGGAGCTGTTTTTT	CASSRTGNTGELFF
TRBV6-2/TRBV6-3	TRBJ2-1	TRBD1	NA	TGTGCCAGCAGTTCAGACAGGGTATTCTACAATGAGCAGTTCTTC	CASSSDRVFYNEQFF
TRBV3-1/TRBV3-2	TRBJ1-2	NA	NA	TGTGCCAGCAGCCAAGATCGAGGGCACGGAGGCTACACCTTC	CASSQDRGHGGYTF
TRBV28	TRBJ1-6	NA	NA	TGTGCCAGCAGTTACAGGGTATCTAATTCACCCCTCCACTTT	CASSYRVSNSPLHF
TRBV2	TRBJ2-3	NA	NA	TGTGCCAGCAGTGAAGCAAGCCCACGAACCACAGATACGCAGTATTTT	CASSEASPRTTDTQYF
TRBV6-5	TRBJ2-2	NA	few	TGTGCCAGCACAGGGGTTCGCACCGGGGAGCTGTTTTTT	CASTGVRTGELFF
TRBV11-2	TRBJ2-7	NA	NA	TGTGCCAGCAGCTTAGATCAGACAGTATCCTACGAGCAGTACTTC	CASSLDQTVSYEQYF
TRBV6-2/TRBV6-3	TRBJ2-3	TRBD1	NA	TGTGCCAGCAGTTACGGGACAGGGAGTCCAGATACGCAGTATTTT	CASSYGTGSPDTQYF
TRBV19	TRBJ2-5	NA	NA	TGTGCCAGTAGTTCGGCAGGTGGGTCGGAGACCCAGTACTTC	CASSSAGGSETQYF
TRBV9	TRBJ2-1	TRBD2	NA	TGTGCCAGCAGCGCCGGGACTACCACCTACAATGAGCAGTTCTTC	CASSAGTTTYNEQFF
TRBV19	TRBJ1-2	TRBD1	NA	TGTGCCAGTAGTGTGACAGGGAACTATGGCTACACCTTC	CASSVTGNYGYTF